Listed here are 20 T cell receptor beta chains from one sample, sequenced in a study of response to subunit inactivated influenza vaccine. TCRdb redid the calling of the RT-PCR reads with MiXCR, one entry per CDR3 protein. The data show 250,000 to 350,000 distinct CDR3 sequences, with roughly 22% seen just once and 10% held by the top ten. The sample in question was PBMCs from blood, obtained approximately 20 months after vaccination. Receptor source: a man aged 45 to 70 who received an inactivated influenza vaccine.

This clonotype was seen repeatedly, ten times or more. The chain joins TRBV12-3 or TRBV12-4 to TRBJ1-1, with TRBD1 matching over 8 bases. This CDR3 is built from 12 residues. After removal of 6 bases from V and 9 bases from J, the junction contained 6 bases not matched to a gene. CDR3 coding DNA: TGTGCCAGCAGACGCTGGACAGGGAAAGCTTTCTTT. It is translated as CASRRWTGKAFF.

This clonotype was seen more than once but under ten times. The chain is built from TRBV6-2 or TRBV6-3 and TRBJ2-5; TRBD2 might be the D (6 bases). The V end lost 2 bases, the J end lost 4 bases, and 11 bases lay between the germline ends. The CDR3 contains 14 residues. Germline V gene data show CDR1 as MNHEY and CDR2 as SVGEGT. The CDR3 DNA reads as TGTGCCAGCAGTTACAGGGACTCCCTAGAGACCCAGTACTTC. It is translated as CASSYRDSLETQYF.

V usage is TRBV4-3 and J usage is TRBJ1-3; no firm D call. The CDR3 is 16 amino acids. Trimming shortened V by 0 bases and J by 0 bases, and 9 bases separated the two germline ends. CDR1 is LGHNA, CDR2 YSLEER, per germline. The CDR3 region is CASSQDFTFSGNTIYF. CDR3 coding DNA: TGCGCCAGCAGCCAAGATTTCACCTTCTCTGGAAACACCATATATTTT.

The CDR3: CASSLYREASYEQYF. In nucleotides, the CDR3 is TGTGCCAGCAGCTTATACAGGGAAGCCTCCTACGAGCAGTACTTC. The chain employs TRBV7-8 and TRBJ2-7, with D perhaps matching TRBD1 (6 bases). V lost 2 bases and J lost 0, with 11 bases in between. Germline CDR1 reads SGHVS; CDR2 reads FQNEAQ. This CDR3 spans 15 amino acids. Variable domain in full (rest from reference TRBV7-8 and TRBJ2-7): GAGVSQSPRYKVAKRGQDVALRCDPISGHVSLFWYQQALGQGPEFLTYFQNEAQLDKSGLPSDRFFAERPEGSVSTLKIQRTQQEDSAVYLCASSLYREASYEQYFGPGTRLTVT.

The chain links TRBV5-1 to TRBJ1-1; D call uncertain. The CDR3 runs 13 residues. Germline CDR1 is SGHRS and CDR2 is YFSETQ. V lost 5 bases and J lost 4, with 12 bases in between. CDR3 in DNA: TGCGCCAGCAGGGGGTATGTAGGCACTGAAGCTTTCTTT. Protein product: CASRGYVGTEAFF.

The genes are TRBV20-1 and TRBJ2-7; D ambiguous. Trimming pared 1 base from V and 4 bases from J, leaving 8 bases between. The germline V gene has CDR1 DFQATT and CDR2 SNEGSKA (reference sequence). This CDR3 has 12 amino acids. The CDR3 is CSARVAEYEQYF. Written as DNA, the CDR3 is TGCAGTGCTAGAGTTGCAGAATACGAGCAGTACTTC.

V and J are TRBV4-3 and TRBJ1-3; 7 bases match TRBD1. The CDR3 contains 17 residues. The V segment lost 0 bases and the J segment 2 bases; nucleotides outside the gene matches: 7. Looked up from germline, CDR1 is LGHNA and CDR2 is YSLEER. This chain's CDR3 is CASSQDPQGSAGNTIYF. The CDR3, as DNA: TGCGCCAGCAGCCAAGATCCACAGGGGTCCGCTGGAAACACCATATATTTT.

V usage is TRBV4-2 and J usage is TRBJ2-3, with TRBD2 as a possible D gene (6 bases). The germline gives CDR1 LGHNA, CDR2 YNFKEQ. The CDR3 runs 18 residues. The V end lost 3 bases, the J end lost 1 base, and 20 bases lay between the germline ends. The CDR3, as DNA: TGTGCCAGCAGCCATGCTAATCGACTAGTCGAAGGCACAGATACGCAGTATTTT. It translates to CASSHANRLVEGTDTQYF.

This clonotype was recorded once. The chain is built from TRBV6-1 and TRBJ2-2; D is unresolved. This CDR3 has 18 residues. Germline loops: CDR1 MNHNS, CDR2 SASEGT. V lost 3 bases and J lost 0, with 17 bases in between. CDR3 protein: CASSDEWFQSANTGELFF. The CDR3 DNA sequence: TGTGCCAGCAGTGACGAATGGTTTCAGAGTGCGAACACCGGGGAGCTGTTTTTT.

The sample holds many counts of this clonotype. The chain links TRBV20-1 to TRBJ2-5; D unclear. Germline values: CDR1 DFQATT, CDR2 SNEGSKA (reference sequence). Trimming left V 0 bases short and J 4 bases short, with 0 bases between. CDR3 size: 10 residues. The CDR3 region has the DNA TGCAGTGCTAGAGAAGAGACCCAGTACTTC. It codes for CSAREETQYF.

Comment on this clonotype: Just one base apart from a much larger clone, this may be a read error. The CDR3, as DNA: TGTGCCAGCAGTACCTCGAACACCGGGGAGCTGTTTTTT. This encodes CASSTSNTGELFF. The chain recombines TRBV6-6 with TRBJ2-2; D ambiguous. This CDR3 has 13 residues. Germline V gene sequence: CDR1 MNHNY, CDR2 SVGAGI (reference sequence). Deletions cut 5 bases from V and 0 bases from J, with 4 bases between.

This clonotype was counted at least ten times. The V gene is TRBV3-1, the J gene TRBJ1-3; D possibly corresponds to TRBD1 (5 bases). The CDR3 sequence is 15 residues long. V was pared by 1 base and J by 2 bases, with 9 bases between. Germline loops: CDR1 LGHDT, CDR2 YNNKEL (reference sequence). CDR3 protein: CASSQGRGAGNTIYF. DNA for the CDR3: TGTGCCAGCAGCCAAGGACGGGGGGCTGGAAACACCATATATTTT.

This clonotype was recorded a few times. The rearrangement uses TRBV7-8 and TRBJ1-1; the match to TRBD1 covers 8 bases. Looked up from germline, CDR1 is SGHVS and CDR2 is FQNEAQ. J gave up 6 bases and V 7 bases, and 7 bases lay outside the gene matches. The CDR3 runs 13 residues. This chain's CDR3 is CASTKQGVAEAFF. Here the CDR3 DNA reads TGTGCCAGCACCAAACAGGGGGTCGCTGAAGCTTTCTTT. The full variable domain, rest sourced from reference TRBV7-8 and TRBJ1-1, is GAGVSQSPRYKVAKRGQDVALRCDPISGHVSLFWYQQALGQGPEFLTYFQNEAQLDKSGLPSDRFFAERPEGSVSTLKIQRTQQEDSAVYLCASTKQGVAEAFFGQGTRLTVV.

This clonotype was detected many times. The chain links TRBV4-3 to TRBJ1-2, with D possibly matching TRBD1 (5 bases). CDR1 and CDR2 (germline): LGHNA, YSLEER. V was shortened by 0 bases and J by 8 bases, with 19 bases between the two germline ends. The CDR3 is 16 amino acids. CDR3 protein: CASSQEAFRRGEGYTF. The CDR3 bases are TGCGCCAGCAGCCAAGAGGCGTTTCGAAGGGGAGAAGGCTACACCTTC.

This clonotype was recorded a few times. The chain is built from TRBV20-1 and TRBJ1-5; D ambiguous. The CDR3 spans 13 residues. From germline, CDR1 is DFQATT and CDR2 SNEGSKA (reference sequence). The germline V and J ends were trimmed by 2 bases and 0 bases, with 5 bases remaining between them. CDR3 DNA sequence: TGCAGTGCTAGAACCCCTAGCAATCAGCCCCAGCATTTT. Translated: CSARTPSNQPQHF.

This sequence joins TRBV29-1 and TRBJ2-5; the match to TRBD1 covers 9 bases. The CDR3 has 11 residues. CDR1 and CDR2 (germline): SQVTM, ANQGSEA. V lost 6 bases and J lost 7; bases outside the gene matches: 3. The CDR3 sequence: CSVAGQGTQYF. The CDR3 region has the DNA TGCAGCGTGGCGGGACAGGGGACCCAGTACTTC.

The CDR3 coding sequence is TGCAGTGCTAGATGGACAGGGTCTGGCTACACCTTC. Amino acid sequence: CSARWTGSGYTF. The genes are TRBV20-1 and TRBJ1-2; 8 bases map to TRBD1. There are 12 residues in the CDR3. Germline CDR1 and CDR2: DFQATT and SNEGSKA (reference sequence). The junction had 3 bases not matched to a gene; V was cut back by 2 bases and J by 7 bases.

This clonotype was seen once. V and J are TRBV5-1 and TRBJ2-1, with D tentatively TRBD2 (6 bases). Trimming shortened V by 5 bases and J by 4 bases, and 16 bases separated the two germline ends. The CDR3 covers 15 residues. Germline lookup yields CDR1 SGHRS and CDR2 YFSETQ. The DNA of the CDR3 is TGCGCCAGCAGATCGGACGGGACTCCGTACAATGAGCAGTTCTTC. Its protein product is CASRSDGTPYNEQFF.

This clonotype showed up many times. This sequence joins TRBV12-3 or TRBV12-4 and TRBJ2-1; D is unresolved. Trimming cost V 7 bases and J 2 bases, with 9 bases left between them. CDR3 length: 13 amino acids. CDR3 protein: CASTRQPYNEQFF. CDR3 sequence (DNA): TGTGCCAGCACCCGGCAGCCCTACAATGAGCAGTTCTTC.

The chain has TRBV9 and TRBJ2-5, with D hard to call. The CDR3 covers 15 residues. The V and J ends lost 0 bases and 2 bases respectively, with 11 bases between them. CDR1 and CDR2 (germline): SGDLS, YYNGEE. The CDR3 region is CASSVDRGTQETQYF. As DNA, the CDR3 is TGTGCCAGCAGCGTAGACCGCGGAACTCAAGAGACCCAGTACTTC.